The present entry profiles one T cell receptor beta chain with its context. What it binds is not known. Blood samples were obtained at baseline, cycle 4 day 1, and cycle 7 day 1. Assay: immunoSEQ multiplex PCR; the TCRdb copy retains only in-frame clones and omits some. The data contain 45,000 to 60,000 clones, around 74% of them singletons. This specimen belongs to a study of OX40 agonist ivuxolimab in advanced cancers. Findings and caveats of the study: People who partly responded at 0.1-3.0 mg/kg had some of the least clonal expansion seen. Clonal expansion from baseline to week 6 occurred in both CD4+ and CD8+ T cells. What antigens the expanded peripheral T cells recognized was never established.

V was clipped by 0 bases and J by 5 bases; unmatched bases: 17. The length of the CDR3 is 18 residues. Germline CDR1 and CDR2: SQVTM and ANQGSEA. The chain combines TRBV29-1 with TRBJ2-7; 9 bases map to TRBD1. Sample: CD4+ or CD8+ T cells sorted from blood, taken in a trial of the OX40 agonist ivuxolimab. This receptor was obtained from an adult with an advanced solid tumor such as melanoma, head and neck, liver or kidney cancer. The chain's CDR3 is CSVEDRGFTGQGRHEQYF. CDR3 nucleotides: TGCAGCGTTGAAGACCGAGGTTTTACGGGACAGGGACGCCACGAGCAGTACTTC.